This TCR beta chain originates from a study of T cell clonality in common variable immunodeficiency. The study, taken as a whole, reports: Compared with healthy controls, CVID subjects showed increased TCRbeta clonality, mostly in about a third. Common variable immunodeficiency TCR beta sequences reportedly had fewer deletions and N-nucleotide insertions.

Sequencing input was equivalent genomic DNA from CVID and controls. The assay was immunoSEQ multiplex PCR, and TCRdb's table has in-frame clones only and misses some. This repertoire holds about 40,000 clones, and none appear only once. This clone was found many times. The antigen is undetermined. Material: peripheral blood mononuclear cells. The source is a person aged 18 to 75 in good health.

The covered CDR3 bases are TGTGCCAGCTCACCCGACAGCACTGAA. Protein sequence: CASSPDSTE. In full, the CDR3 reads CASSPDSTEAFF. V usage is TRBV18 and J usage is TRBJ1-1, with TRBD1 as a possible D gene (5 bases). The observed sequence ends 3 residues before the CDR3 terminus, with the missing tail filled in from the germline J gene. The CDR3 is made up of 12 amino acids. CDR1 is KGHSH, CDR2 LQKENI, per germline. Trimming shortened V by 3 bases and J by 4 bases, and 6 bases separated the two germline ends.